The 28 T cell receptor beta chains below were found in one sample sequenced in a study of T cell clusters in autoimmune cytopenias (dated 2019 in TCRdb). The sequencer listed for this sample is Illumina MiSeq. To amplify TRB rearrangements, a touch-down multiplex PCR protocol was run with the TRB-A and TRB-B primer pools combined in a single tube. After the reads were reprocessed by TCRdb, one entry was made per CDR3 protein sequence, with no DNA. The sample table on file contains roughly 6,200 distinct CDR3 sequences. The ten top clones hold around 20% of the sample. Each sample's TRB amplification started from roughly 270 ng of peripheral blood genomic DNA, which corresponds to 35,000 to 40,000 genome equivalents. The sequencing sample was made of peripheral blood. Receptors were obtained from a human donor with an autoimmune cytopenia or autoimmune hepatitis (not recorded which).

The rearrangement uses TRBV10-3 and TRBJ1-1. The CDR3 spans 13 residues. Germline V gives CDR1 ENHRY, CDR2 SYGVKD. This CDR3 reads CAISTVRDTEAFF.

V usage is TRBV11-3 and J usage is TRBJ1-1; the D gene TCRdb calls, TRBD1, cannot be checked with no DNA. Germline assignment: CDR1 SGHNT and CDR2 YENEEA. The CDR3 has 14 amino acids. CDR3: CASSQEVGGPEAFF.

This clonotype registers large by frequency. The chain has TRBV27 and TRBJ1-2. CDR3 length equals 15 residues. Germline V gives CDR1 MNHEY, CDR2 SMNVEV (reference sequence). The CDR3 spells CASSLKGLGYRGYTF.

The V gene is TRBV20-1, the J gene TRBJ2-2; absent DNA, TCRdb's TRBD1 call cannot be checked. From germline, CDR1 is DFQATT and CDR2 SNEGSKA (reference sequence). This CDR3 has 13 residues. The CDR3 reads CSGDRGDTGELFF.

V and J are TRBV5-1 and TRBJ2-7; TCRdb gives TRBD1 as the D gene, but with no DNA this cannot be confirmed. Germline V gene lookup returns CDR1 SGHRS and CDR2 YFSETQ. This CDR3 has 16 residues. The CDR3 reads CASSTRTGSLTYEQYF.

This chain connects TRBV5-4 to TRBJ2-3; TCRdb's assignment of TRBD2 cannot be checked, as there is no DNA. In germline, CDR1 is SGHNT, CDR2 YYREEE (reference sequence). The CDR3 is 12 residues long. The CDR3 loop reads CASTGGGGTQYF.

Judged by frequency, this clonotype is medium-sized. V usage is TRBV30 and J usage is TRBJ1-2; TCRdb's D call, TRBD1, is unchecked because there is no DNA. CDR1 is GTSNPN and CDR2 is SVGIG in the germline V gene (reference sequence). This CDR3 contains 13 residues. The CDR3 protein is CAWSTTRQGGYTF.

This chain connects TRBV10-3 to TRBJ2-1. Looked up from germline, CDR1 is ENHRY and CDR2 is SYGVKD. The CDR3 sequence is 14 residues long. Here the CDR3 reads CASKRGTSVDEQFF.

This chain connects TRBV20-1 to TRBJ1-2; TCRdb indicates TRBD1, and absent DNA this call remains unverified. Germline loops: CDR1 DFQATT, CDR2 SNEGSKA (reference sequence). This CDR3 is built from 13 residues. The CDR3 region is CSAERDRRDGYTF.

This clonotype is called medium-sized based on its frequency. The V and J genes are TRBV5-4 and TRBJ2-1; TCRdb's D call of TRBD2 is untestable without DNA. The CDR3 sequence is 15 residues long. Germline values: CDR1 SGHNT, CDR2 YYREEE (reference sequence). The CDR3: CASSFSTSGYNEQFF.

The chain carries TRBV11-2 and TRBJ2-3; without DNA, the TCRdb call of TRBD1 cannot be checked. The CDR3 runs 16 residues. Germline V gene lookup returns CDR1 SGHAT and CDR2 FQNNGV. CDR3 loop: CASSVLRGRSTDTQYF.

This clonotype is classed as medium-sized by frequency. The chain uses TRBV18 and TRBJ2-6. The CDR3 extends over 17 amino acids. Per the germline V gene, CDR1 is KGHSH and CDR2 is LQKENI. Here the CDR3 reads CASSPVFGDSGANVLTF.

The chain couples TRBV12-3 or TRBV12-4 to TRBJ1-2. There are 17 residues in the CDR3. CDR3 in amino acids: CASSSSALRGANYGYTF.

The CDR3 here is CSARRGGGPYNEQFF. The chain is built from TRBV20-1 and TRBJ2-1; absent DNA, TCRdb's TRBD1 call cannot be checked. The CDR3 has 15 amino acids. Germline assignment: CDR1 DFQATT and CDR2 SNEGSKA (reference sequence).

This chain connects TRBV6-2 or TRBV6-3 to TRBJ2-1; no DNA is available, so the TRBD2 call from TCRdb remains unchecked. Germline CDR1 reads MNHEY; CDR2 reads SVGEGT. CDR3 length: 15 residues. The CDR3 sequence: CASSPRSGPSNEQFF.

The chain carries TRBV27 and TRBJ1-4. CDR1 and CDR2 from the germline V gene are MNHEY and SMNVEV (reference sequence). The CDR3 spans 13 residues. CDR3: CASSFSGFEKLFF.

The gene calls are TRBV11-3 and TRBJ2-5; TCRdb's assignment of TRBD2 cannot be checked, as there is no DNA. The germline V gene encodes CDR1 SGHNT and CDR2 YENEEA. CDR3 length: 17 residues. CDR3 sequence: CASSVGLAGVRQETQYF. The variable domain in full, completed from reference TRBV11-3 and TRBJ2-5, reads EAGVVQSPRYKIIEKKQPVAFWCNPISGHNTLYWYLQNLGQGPELLIRYENEEAVDDSQLPKDRFSAERLKGVDSTLKIQPAELGDSAVYLCASSVGLAGVRQETQYFGPGTRLLVL.

The J gene is TRBJ2-7, the V gene TRBV5-6; TCRdb's assignment of TRBD1 cannot be checked, as there is no DNA. CDR3 length: 16 residues. The germline V gene has CDR1 SGHDT and CDR2 YYEEEE. The CDR3 spells CASSFWLRDRVSEQYF.

The V and J genes are TRBV2 and TRBJ2-3. This CDR3 is built from 13 residues. Germline assignment: CDR1 SNHLY and CDR2 FYNNEI. The CDR3 sequence: CASSPYRTGTQYF.

The V and J genes are TRBV6-1 and TRBJ2-5; checking the TCRdb D call of TRBD1 is not possible without DNA. The CDR3 spans 13 residues. Per the germline V gene, CDR1 is MNHNS and CDR2 is SASEGT. The CDR3 sequence: CASSEFGGETQYF.

This rearrangement joins TRBV5-6 to TRBJ2-1; as DNA is missing, the TRBD2 call by TCRdb cannot be tested. The CDR3 totals 17 residues. Germline loops: CDR1 SGHDT, CDR2 YYEEEE. CDR3 residues: CASSHRLAGGSYNEQFF.

This chain links TRBV7-6 with TRBJ1-2; checking the TCRdb D call of TRBD1 is not possible without DNA. The CDR3 runs 14 residues. The germline V gene encodes CDR1 SGHVS and CDR2 FNYEAQ. The CDR3 is CASSGTPSNYGYTF. Full variable domain (rest looked up from reference TRBV7-6 and TRBJ1-2): GAGVSQSPRYKVTKRGQDVALRCDPISGHVSLYWYRQALGQGPEFLTYFNYEAQQDKSGLPNDRFSAERPEGSISTLTIQRTEQRDSAMYRCASSGTPSNYGYTFGSGTRLTVV.

This clonotype is classed as medium-sized by frequency. The chain links TRBV29-1 to TRBJ1-1; there is no DNA to check the TCRdb D call of TRBD1. The CDR3 contains 15 residues. The V gene's germline CDR1 is SQVTM and CDR2 ANQGSEA. The CDR3 loop is CSVSRPFPGNTEAFF.

Frequency places this clonotype as medium-sized. CDR3 region: CASSLAGSNNEQFF. The chain is built from TRBV27 and TRBJ2-1. CDR1 MNHEY and CDR2 SMNVEV come from the germline V gene (reference sequence). The CDR3 is 14 residues long.

Its frequency marks this clonotype as medium-sized (0.01 to 0.1%). The chain is built from TRBV12-3 or TRBV12-4 and TRBJ2-2; the D call of TRBD2 rests on TCRdb alone, since no DNA is present to check it. The length of the CDR3 is 13 residues. CDR3 loop: CASSSSSGGELFF.

By frequency, this clonotype is medium-sized (0.01 to 0.1%). The V and J genes are TRBV6-5 and TRBJ1-1. The CDR3 is 16 amino acids. From germline, CDR1 is MNHEY and CDR2 SVGAGI. This CDR3 is CASSYSLQEGNTEAFF.

V and J are TRBV5-1 and TRBJ2-3. Germline V CDR1 and CDR2: SGHRS, YFSETQ. CDR3 size: 15 residues. The CDR3 protein is CASSLVGRTTDTQYF.

The chain has TRBV5-6 and TRBJ2-5. The CDR3 spans 11 residues. Germline V CDR1 and CDR2: SGHDT, YYEEEE. The CDR3 loop reads CASSTEETQYF.